One sample yielded the 20 T cell receptor beta chains listed below, sequenced in a study of blood T cell repertoires in COVID-19. Produced via immunoSEQ multiplex PCR; TCRdb's table is partial and in-frame only. The repertoire holds about 200,000 clones, with 80% to 90% as singletons. The sequenced material came from peripheral blood. The origin of the receptors is a woman aged 80 or over with acute or convalescent COVID-19.

The chain combines TRBV19 with TRBJ2-1; 7 nucleotides match TRBD1. J gave up 7 bases and V 7 bases, and 7 bases lay outside the gene matches. Germline V CDR1 and CDR2: LNHDA, SQIVND (reference sequence). This CDR3 has 13 residues. The CDR3, as DNA: TGTGCCAGTACCTCGACAGGGTGGAATGAGCAGTTCTTC. Amino acids: CASTSTGWNEQFF.

This chain joins TRBV27 and TRBJ1-3; TRBD1 might be the D (5 bases). The CDR3 spans 15 residues. Germline-derived CDR1 and CDR2 are MNHEY and SMNVEV (reference sequence). With 0 bases removed from V and 2 bases from J, the gap between germline ends came to 8 bases. DNA for the CDR3: TGTGCCAGCAGTTTATCTGTCAGGGCTGGAAACACCATATATTTT. Its translation: CASSLSVRAGNTIYF.

The J gene is TRBJ2-7, the V gene TRBV5-1, with 7 bases fitting TRBD1. Germline V gene data show CDR1 as SGHRS and CDR2 as YFSETQ. The CDR3 runs 16 residues. Germline trimming cut 0 bases from V and 0 bases from J; bases unmatched to any gene: 6. The CDR3 spells CASSLVRDSSSYEQYF. DNA of the CDR3: TGCGCCAGCAGCTTGGTACGGGACAGCAGCTCCTACGAGCAGTACTTC.

The chain joins TRBV19 to TRBJ1-5; TRBD1 aligns across 7 bases. CDR1 LNHDA and CDR2 SQIVND come from the germline V gene (reference sequence). The length of the CDR3 is 16 residues. J was trimmed by 5 bases and V by 7 bases; bases with no gene match: 14. The CDR3, as DNA: TGTGCCAGTACCACCCTCCAGGGGGGATTGGATCAGCCCCAGCATTTT. Protein sequence: CASTTLQGGLDQPQHF.

The J gene is TRBJ1-1, the V gene TRBV18; maybe TRBD1 (6 bases). Trimming stripped 4 bases from V and 6 bases from J, with 9 bases between. The CDR3 extends over 12 amino acids. The germline CDR1 and CDR2 sequences are KGHSH and LQKENI. The CDR3 DNA is TGTGCCAGCTCACGGGACATGGCTGAAGCTTTCTTT. It codes for CASSRDMAEAFF. Together with reference TRBV18 and TRBJ1-1, the CDR3 gives the full variable domain: NAGVMQNPRHLVRRRGQEARLRCSPMKGHSHVYWYRQLPEEGLKFMVYLQKENIIDESGMPKERFSAEFPKEGPSILRIQQVVRGDSAAYFCASSRDMAEAFFGQGTRLTVV.

J is TRBJ2-1 and V is TRBV7-3; TRBD2 might be the D (6 bases). The CDR3 consists of 15 residues. Germline V gene data show CDR1 as SGHTA and CDR2 as FQGTGA. Trimming shortened V by 5 bases and J by 0 bases, and 11 bases separated the two germline ends. The CDR3 region is CASSPRGTSYNEQFF. CDR3 nucleotides: TGTGCCAGCAGCCCCCGGGGGACCTCCTACAATGAGCAGTTCTTC.

This clone was recorded a few times. This chain joins TRBV7-9 and TRBJ1-1, with unresolved D. The V gene lost 4 bases and the J gene lost 3 bases, with 12 bases spanning the gap. Germline V gene sequence: CDR1 SEHNR, CDR2 FQNEAQ (reference sequence). CDR3 size: 14 residues. The CDR3 bases are TGTGCCAGCAGCTCCGGGTTCTCGGACACTGAAGCTTTCTTT. This translates into CASSSGFSDTEAFF.

This chain joins TRBV12-2 and TRBJ1-1; no check of the table's D call, TRBD1, against the DNA was made. TRBV12-2 is listed as a pseudogene. CDR3 length: 15 residues. Written as DNA, the CDR3 is TGTGCAAGTCGCTCGCCCGGACACAATAACACTGAAGCTTTCTTT. Amino acids: CASRSPGHNNTEAFF.

The chain uses TRBV30 and TRBJ1-6; 7 bases map to TRBD1. After removal of 4 bases from V and 7 bases from J, the junction contained 7 bases not matched to a gene. Germline assignment: CDR1 GTSNPN and CDR2 SVGIG (reference sequence). This CDR3 has 14 residues. The CDR3 DNA reads TGTGCCTGGACCCCGGGACAGCGCAATTCACCCCTCCACTTT. Translation gives CAWTPGQRNSPLHF.

The chain has TRBV6-4 and TRBJ2-7, with D perhaps matching TRBD1 (6 bases). V lost 2 bases to trimming and J lost 4 bases, with 21 bases between them. The CDR3 runs 17 residues. Germline-derived CDR1 and CDR2 are MRHNA and SNTAGT. This CDR3 reads CASSDDIVGQGSYEQYF. Here the CDR3 DNA reads TGTGCCAGCAGTGACGATATAGTAGGGCAGGGGAGTTACGAGCAGTACTTC.

This clone turned up a few times. This chain uses TRBV7-3 with TRBJ2-1; the D gene is possibly TRBD1 (6 bases). Germline V gene sequence: CDR1 SGHTA, CDR2 FQGTGA. The length of the CDR3 is 13 residues. The ends were cut back, 1 base at V and 10 bases at J, with 11 bases in the middle. CDR3 in DNA: TGTGCCAGCAGCTTAAGCGACAGGCACGAGCAGTTCTTC. It encodes CASSLSDRHEQFF.

The gene calls are TRBV5-1 and TRBJ1-1; TRBD1 matches at 9 bases. CDR3 size: 15 residues. Germline assignment: CDR1 SGHRS and CDR2 YFSETQ. The J segment lost 4 bases and the V segment lost 2 bases, leaving 6 bases of the junction unmatched. The CDR3 reads CASSFTGGASTEAFF. CDR3 coding DNA: TGCGCCAGCAGCTTCACAGGGGGCGCGAGCACTGAAGCTTTCTTT.

The CDR3 sequence: CASSDGGGLVGNQPQHF. The CDR3 DNA follows: TGTGCCAGCAGTGATGGTGGGGGGTTAGTAGGCAATCAGCCCCAGCATTTT. This rearrangement joins TRBV6-1 to TRBJ1-5; D might be TRBD1 (5 bases). The germline CDR1 and CDR2 sequences are MNHNS and SASEGT. The CDR3 extends over 17 amino acids. V shed 3 bases and J shed 2 bases, with 17 bases lying between them.

The chain uses TRBV15 and TRBJ2-2, with 10 bases aligning to TRBD1. V dropped 2 bases and J dropped 3; count of bases not matched to a gene: 3. The CDR3 covers 16 residues. In germline, CDR1 is LNHNV, CDR2 YYDKDF (reference sequence). The CDR3 reads CATSRPGTGDTGELFF. CDR3 sequence (DNA): TGTGCCACCAGCAGACCCGGGACAGGGGACACCGGGGAGCTGTTTTTT.

This sequence joins TRBV29-1 and TRBJ1-2, with D tentatively TRBD1 (6 bases). The CDR3 has 14 residues. The V gene lost 4 bases and the J gene lost 0 bases, with 12 bases spanning the gap. CDR1 and CDR2 (germline): SQVTM, ANQGSEA. The CDR3 DNA reads as TGCAGCGTTGCAGGGGCGGGGGCTAACTATGGCTACACCTTC. It codes for CSVAGAGANYGYTF. Full variable domain (rest looked up from reference TRBV29-1 and TRBJ1-2): SAVISQKPSRDICQRGTSLTIQCQVDSQVTMMFWYRQQPGQSLTLIATANQGSEATYESGFVIDKFPISRPNLTFSTLTVSNMSPEDSSIYLCSVAGAGANYGYTFGSGTRLTVV.

This chain links TRBV6-6 with TRBJ2-3; 9 bases line up with TRBD1. The CDR3 is 15 residues long. Germline CDR1 MNHNY, CDR2 SVGAGI (reference sequence). V lost 6 bases and J lost 1; bases outside the gene matches: 5. The CDR3 region has the DNA TGTGCCAGCAGAAAACAGGGGGCTGGCACAGATACGCAGTATTTT. Translating it yields CASRKQGAGTDTQYF.

This chain uses TRBV7-2 with TRBJ2-7; TRBD2 agrees at 11 bases. After removal of 3 bases from V and 4 bases from J, the junction contained 2 bases not matched to a gene. The germline CDR1 and CDR2 sequences are SGHTA and FQGNSA. The CDR3 is 14 residues long. CDR3 DNA sequence: TGTGCCAGCAGCTTGACTAGCGGGATGTACGAGCAGTACTTC. Translated: CASSLTSGMYEQYF.

V gene TRBV10-2 combines with J gene TRBJ2-1; 9 bases agree with TRBD2. The germline CDR1 and CDR2 sequences are WSHSY and SAAADI. V lost 2 bases, J lost 7 bases, and 9 bases stayed unmatched. The CDR3 has 16 residues. For the CDR3, the DNA is TGCGCCAGCAGTGAGCAGGGGGGACTAGCTTTGAATGAGCAGTTCTTC. The encoded protein is CASSEQGGLALNEQFF.

The gene calls are TRBV5-1 and TRBJ2-3; 8 bases line up with TRBD1. Germline V gives CDR1 SGHRS, CDR2 YFSETQ. V lost 3 bases, J lost 0 bases, and 6 bases stayed unmatched. The CDR3 totals 16 residues. The CDR3 region is CASSSDRVTSTDTQYF. CDR3 sequence (DNA): TGCGCCAGCAGCTCGGACAGGGTGACTAGCACAGATACGCAGTATTTT.

The genes are TRBV7-9 and TRBJ1-4, with D possibly matching TRBD1 (5 bases). CDR1 SEHNR and CDR2 FQNEAQ come from the germline V gene (reference sequence). Trimming took 5 bases from V and 0 from J, leaving 10 bases between them. The CDR3 is 15 residues long. The CDR3 DNA reads as TGTGCCAGCAGCGCAGGGTCTGCAACTAATGAAAAACTGTTTTTT. It translates to CASSAGSATNEKLFF.